These T cell receptor beta chains were read from a single sample in a study of CD8+ T cells in alopecia areata. TCRdb's copy holds only in-frame clones and misses some; the assay was immunoSEQ multiplex PCR. In the table there are 90,000 or so clones, about 44% of which are singletons. The sample here was CD8+ T cells sorted from blood, taken at week 24, from a patient treated with tofacitinib. The receptors were gathered from a human donor with alopecia areata. Both conserved end residues are part of each CDR3. The D gene is left open where the match is weak. A clone size is listed for some rows: how often the clone was seen (once, few, many), or a class if it is expanded.

>TRBV4-1|few|TRBJ2-3|NA
CASSRSGITDTQYF
TGCGCCAGCAGCCGGTCCGGGATCACAGATACGCAGTATTTT
>TRBV29-1|NA|TRBJ1-2|NA
CSVEDPNDGGGYTF
TGCAGCGTTGAAGATCCTAACGACGGAGGAGGCTACACCTTC
>TRBV7-3|few|TRBJ1-2|NA
CASSLSDGYGYTF
TGTGCCAGCAGCTTATCGGACGGCTATGGCTACACCTTC
>TRBV4-1|few|TRBJ2-7|NA
CASSQEKFSSYEQYF
TGCGCCAGCAGCCAAGAAAAGTTTAGCTCCTACGAGCAGTACTTC
>TRBV4-3|NA|TRBJ2-5|TRBD1
CASSQGTGPETQYF
TGCGCCAGCAGCCAAGGGACAGGGCCAGAGACCCAGTACTTC
>TRBV11-2|few|TRBJ1-1|TRBD1
CASSRTGGTTEAFF
TGTGCCAGCAGCCGAACAGGGGGCACCACTGAAGCTTTCTTT
>TRBV2|NA|TRBJ1-2|NA
CASSARGNYGYTF
TGTGCCAGCAGTGCTAGGGGGAACTATGGCTACACCTTC
>TRBV6-5|NA|TRBJ2-1|NA
CASSYSKLISYNEQFF
TGTGCCAGCAGTTACTCGAAGCTGATTTCCTACAATGAGCAGTTCTTC
>TRBV4-1|NA|TRBJ2-7|NA
CASSQDGGEQYF
TGCGCCAGCAGCCAAGATGGTGGCGAGCAGTACTTC
>TRBV4-1|NA|TRBJ2-1|NA
CASSQDRDNEQFF
TGCGCCAGCAGCCAAGACCGAGACAATGAGCAGTTCTTC